The clone carrying this T cell receptor beta chain was detected many times. The target antigen is unknown. The V and J ends lost 2 bases and 3 bases respectively, with 11 bases between them. The CDR3 loop spans 14 amino acids. CDR1 is MNHEY, CDR2 SVGEGT, per germline. These data belong to a study of T cells in Graves' hyperthyroidism and ophthalmopathy. Study results and caveats: Most thyroid clonotypes that were expanded above 0.001 also turned up in blood.

The TCR beta CDR3 regions underwent amplification using RNA transcripts as the source. Carried out on the TCR CDR3, a first-round RT-PCR used the HTBI primer set. TCRdb called the multiplex PCR reads again in MiXCR, with one record for every CDR3 protein. Of a few hundred thousand distinct CDR3 sequences in the sample, approximately 20% are singletons; the top ten hold 3.7%. The chain employs TRBV6-2 or TRBV6-3 and TRBJ2-7; D might be TRBD2 (5 bases). The clonotype comes from a woman aged 18 to 35 with Graves' hyperthyroidism. Sequenced input: blood. CDR3 in amino acids: CASSYPSRIYEQYF. In nucleotides, the CDR3 is TGTGCCAGCAGTTACCCTAGCCGAATCTACGAGCAGTACTTC.